This TCR beta chain was recorded in a study of shared clonotypes between healthy human individuals. Only in-frame clones appear in the TCRdb table, and some are missing; sequencing was by immunoSEQ multiplex PCR. In the table there are some 550,000 clones, approximately 97% of which are singletons. This CDR3 spans 13 amino acids. Germline V gene lookup returns CDR1 SEHNR and CDR2 FQNEAQ (reference sequence). With V trimmed by 1 base and J by 8 bases, 4 bases remained unmatched. The rearrangement joins TRBV7-9 to TRBJ2-7; 8 bases fit TRBD1. The sequenced material came from naive CD4+ T cells sorted from blood. Subset given: CD45RA+ positively selected. The TCR was taken from a woman in her 30s in good health. The CDR3: CASSLEDRDKQYF. Written as DNA, the CDR3 is TGTGCCAGCAGCTTAGAGGACAGGGATAAGCAGTACTTC.